The 15 T cell receptor beta chains below come from one sample, sequenced in a study of CD8+ T cells in alopecia areata (dated by TCRdb to between 2017 and 2018). In the paper's terms, the time point label means: roughly 26 weeks on oral tofacitinib. The treatment or condition label of this sample denotes: oral pan-JAK inhibitor, 5-10 mg twice daily. The protocol used for the library was the immunoSEQ multiplex PCR assay. RNA was extracted from all samples and reverse transcribed into cDNA, which served as template for TCR sequencing. The source is immuneACCESS, and TCRdb retained only in-frame sequences with V and J called. Part of the clones is not carried over; for the studies checked, unresolved V genes explain less than half of this, and the remainder is unexplained. The sample table holds 150,000 to 200,000 clones, of which less than 80% were seen once. Jointly, the top ten make up 13% to 15% of the sample.

The source was CD4+ T cells sorted from blood, collected at week 24, from a patient treated with tofacitinib. The receptors were gathered from a human donor with alopecia areata.

This clone was detected only a few times. The sample contains more than one DNA sequence encoding this CDR3. This chain links TRBV29-1 with TRBJ2-2; unclear D gene. The germline V gene has CDR1 SQVTM and CDR2 ANQGSEA. CDR3 length: 11 amino acids. Trimming took 4 bases from V and 2 from J, leaving 2 bases between them. The CDR3 spells CSVVNTGELFF. CDR3 coding DNA: TGCAGCGTTGTTAACACCGGGGAGCTGTTTTTT.

The chain uses TRBV29-1 and TRBJ2-5; D possibly corresponds to TRBD1 (6 bases). Germline CDR1 and CDR2: SQVTM and ANQGSEA. The CDR3 runs to 12 residues. The germline V and J ends were trimmed by 4 bases and 4 bases, with 10 bases remaining between them. The CDR3 protein is CSVAGVGETQYF. CDR3 sequence (DNA): TGCAGCGTTGCAGGGGTGGGAGAGACCCAGTACTTC. Full variable domain (remainder filled in from reference TRBV29-1 and TRBJ2-5): SAVISQKPSRDICQRGTSLTIQCQVDSQVTMMFWYRQQPGQSLTLIATANQGSEATYESGFVIDKFPISRPNLTFSTLTVSNMSPEDSSIYLCSVAGVGETQYFGPGTRLLVL.

This clone was seen a few times. A read error may produce the germline difference seen at one junction end. Other DNA variants within this sample encode the same CDR3. The chain has TRBV6-5 and TRBJ2-5; 9 bases map to TRBD2. The CDR3 spans 15 residues. Germline V gene sequence: CDR1 MNHEY, CDR2 SVGAGI. The CDR3: CASSQKAGGQATQYF. DNA for the CDR3: TGCGCCAGCAGCCAGAAAGCGGGGGGCCAAGCGACCCAGTACTTC.

This clone was seen only a few times. The chain uses TRBV30 and TRBJ1-4, with a weak D call TRBD1 (6 bases). Germline CDR1 and CDR2: GTSNPN and SVGIG (reference sequence). The CDR3 sequence is 15 residues long. V gave up 2 bases and J gave up 1 base, with 11 bases separating them. CDR3 DNA sequence: TGTGCCTGGAGTACAGGGACTGTAACTAATGAAAAACTGTTTTTT. The encoded protein is CAWSTGTVTNEKLFF.

The chain is built from TRBV30 and TRBJ2-2; 9 nucleotides line up with TRBD1. Per germline, CDR1 GTSNPN and CDR2 SVGIG (reference sequence). This CDR3 comprises 14 residues. J lost 1 base, V lost 3 bases, and 0 bases had no gene match. The CDR3, as DNA: TGTGCCTGGAGGGACAGGGGGAACACCGGGGAGCTGTTTTTT. Protein product: CAWRDRGNTGELFF.

The gene calls are TRBV11-2 and TRBJ2-2; tentative D call: TRBD2 (5 bases). Germline V gene lookup returns CDR1 SGHAT and CDR2 FQNNGV. This CDR3 has 14 residues. Deletions cut 3 bases from V and 0 bases from J, with 5 bases between. The CDR3 region has the DNA TGTGCCAGCAGCTTCGGGGCGAACACCGGGGAGCTGTTTTTT. Translation gives CASSFGANTGELFF.

Here the CDR3 DNA reads TGCAGCGTTAGGGGGTTCTCGAACACTGAAGCTTTCTTT. Protein product: CSVRGFSNTEAFF. V and J are TRBV29-1 and TRBJ1-1; D perhaps matches TRBD1 (6 bases). The V end was cut by 5 bases, the J end by 1 base, with 11 bases between. Germline-derived CDR1 and CDR2 are SQVTM and ANQGSEA. There are 13 residues in the CDR3.

In this sample, this clone turned up a few times. The rearrangement uses TRBV9 and TRBJ2-5; 7 bases are shared with TRBD2. CDR3 length: 15 amino acids. V lost 2 bases and J lost 0; bases outside the gene matches: 4. CDR1 is SGDLS and CDR2 is YYNGEE in the germline V gene. DNA of the CDR3: TGTGCCAGCAGCGTCCACGGGGGGAACCAAGAGACCCAGTACTTC. This encodes CASSVHGGNQETQYF.

This clone has just a few counts. V and J are TRBV14 and TRBJ2-5, with TRBD1 matching 8 bases. V dropped 4 bases and J dropped 5; count of bases not matched to a gene: 12. Germline values: CDR1 SGHDN, CDR2 FVKESK. This CDR3 has 16 residues. Here the CDR3 reads CASSLHLRGRGETQYF. The CDR3 nucleotides read TGTGCCAGCAGCCTACACCTCAGGGGGCGAGGGGAGACCCAGTACTTC. The whole variable domain, remainder taken from reference TRBV14 and TRBJ2-5, is EAGVTQFPSHSVIEKGQTVTLRCDPISGHDNLYWYRRVMGKEIKFLLHFVKESKQDESGMPNNRFLAERTGGTYSTLKVQPAELEDSGVYFCASSLHLRGRGETQYFGPGTRLLVL.

The chain combines TRBV30 with TRBJ1-6; TRBD1 might be the D (6 bases). CDR1 and CDR2 (germline): GTSNPN, SVGIG (reference sequence). The germline V and J ends were trimmed by 2 bases and 7 bases, with 9 bases remaining between them. CDR3 length: 13 residues. CDR3 region: CAWSRDTNSPLHF. CDR3 coding DNA: TGTGCCTGGAGTAGGGACACCAATTCACCCCTCCACTTT.

This rearrangement joins TRBV23-1 to TRBJ2-7, with 10 bases aligning to TRBD2. Being an ORF, TRBV23-1 has a function that is uncertain. The CDR3 length is 18 residues. The J segment lost 0 bases and the V segment lost 3 bases, leaving 11 bases of the junction unmatched. The CDR3 protein is CASSHEPSGGAHSYEQYF. CDR3 sequence (DNA): TGCGCCAGCAGTCACGAGCCCAGCGGGGGGGCACACTCCTACGAGCAGTACTTC.

This clone was recorded a few times. The rearrangement joins TRBV5-1 to TRBJ2-3, with TRBD1 matching over 8 bases. CDR3 size: 15 residues. The germline CDR1 and CDR2 sequences are SGHRS and YFSETQ. Trimming removed 0 bases from V and 1 base from J; junction bases left unmatched: 1. The CDR3: CASSLEGQGTDTQYF. As DNA, the CDR3 is TGCGCCAGCAGCTTGGAGGGACAGGGCACAGATACGCAGTATTTT.

In its sample, this clone was seen a few times. The V gene is TRBV29-1, the J gene TRBJ1-1; D unresolved. V was clipped by 2 bases and J by 1 base, with 8 bases between them. The CDR3 is 13 residues long. Germline loops: CDR1 SQVTM, CDR2 ANQGSEA. In nucleotides, the CDR3 is TGCAGCGTTGAAATGCAAACGAACACTGAAGCTTTCTTT. Translated: CSVEMQTNTEAFF.

The V call is TRBV30, the J call TRBJ1-6; D is uncertain. Germline CDR1 GTSNPN, CDR2 SVGIG (reference sequence). V lost 4 bases to trimming and J lost 0 bases, with 4 bases between them. CDR3 length equals 13 residues. The CDR3: CAWTRSYNSPLHF. The DNA for the CDR3 is TGTGCCTGGACCCGCTCCTATAATTCACCCCTCCACTTT.

V gene TRBV6-1 combines with J gene TRBJ2-5; 7 bases are shared with TRBD1. The CDR3 runs 13 residues. V lost 4 bases to trimming and J lost 5 bases; unmatched junction nucleotides: 4. The germline V gene encodes CDR1 MNHNS and CDR2 SASEGT. Written as DNA, the CDR3 is TGTGCCAGCAGTGGACAGGGCCAGGAGACCCAGTACTTC. This translates into CASSGQGQETQYF.